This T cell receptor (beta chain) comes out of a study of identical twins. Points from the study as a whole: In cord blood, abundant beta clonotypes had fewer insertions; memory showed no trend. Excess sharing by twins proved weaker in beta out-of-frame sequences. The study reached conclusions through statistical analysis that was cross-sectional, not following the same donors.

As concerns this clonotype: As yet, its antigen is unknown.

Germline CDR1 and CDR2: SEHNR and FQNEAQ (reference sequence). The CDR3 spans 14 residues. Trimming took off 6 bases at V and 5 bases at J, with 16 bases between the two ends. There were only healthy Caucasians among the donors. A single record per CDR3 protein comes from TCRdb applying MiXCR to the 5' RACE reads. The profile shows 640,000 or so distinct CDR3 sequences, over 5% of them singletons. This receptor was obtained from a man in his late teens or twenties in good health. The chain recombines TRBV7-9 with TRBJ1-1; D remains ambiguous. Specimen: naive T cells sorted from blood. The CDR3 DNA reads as TGTGCCAGCAGTCAAAGAAGGGCTGGGACTGAAGCTTTCTTT. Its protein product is CASSQRRAGTEAFF.